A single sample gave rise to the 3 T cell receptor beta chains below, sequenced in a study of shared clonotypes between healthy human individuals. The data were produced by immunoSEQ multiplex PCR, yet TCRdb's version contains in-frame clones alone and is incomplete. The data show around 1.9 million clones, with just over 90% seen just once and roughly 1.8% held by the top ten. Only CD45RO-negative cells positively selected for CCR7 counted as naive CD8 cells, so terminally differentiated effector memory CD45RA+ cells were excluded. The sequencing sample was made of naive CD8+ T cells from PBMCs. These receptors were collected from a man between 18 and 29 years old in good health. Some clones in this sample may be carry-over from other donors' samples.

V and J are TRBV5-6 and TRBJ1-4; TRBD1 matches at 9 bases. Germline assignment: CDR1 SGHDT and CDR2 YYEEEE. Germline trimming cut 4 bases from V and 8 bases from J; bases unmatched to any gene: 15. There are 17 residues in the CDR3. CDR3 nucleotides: TGTGCCAGCAGCAAAGCCGGCCGGACAGGGGCTGGCGAAAAACTGTTTTTT. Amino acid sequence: CASSKAGRTGAGEKLFF.

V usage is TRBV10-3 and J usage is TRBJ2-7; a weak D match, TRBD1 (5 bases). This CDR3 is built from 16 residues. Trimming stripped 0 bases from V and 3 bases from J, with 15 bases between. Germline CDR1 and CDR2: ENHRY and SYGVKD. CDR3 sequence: CAISESTGWGGYEQYF. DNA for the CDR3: TGTGCCATCAGTGAGTCGACGGGTTGGGGCGGCTACGAGCAGTACTTC.

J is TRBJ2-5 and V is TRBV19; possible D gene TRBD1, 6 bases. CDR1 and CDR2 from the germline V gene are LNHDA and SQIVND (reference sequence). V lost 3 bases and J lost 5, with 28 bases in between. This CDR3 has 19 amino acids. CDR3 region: CASSIKVPATGTRGETQYF. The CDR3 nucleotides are TGTGCCAGTAGTATTAAGGTCCCCGCTACAGGGACCCGAGGGGAGACCCAGTACTTC.